This note documents a single T cell receptor (beta chain) sequence. What it binds is not known. V shed 1 base and J shed 5 bases, with 12 bases lying between them. CDR3 length: 15 amino acids. Germline V lookup: CDR1 SGHTA, CDR2 FQGNSA. The data belong to a study of cytomegalovirus exposure and HLA in healthy donors. Vbeta (60) and Jbeta (13) primers were used in the PCR. The repertoire was sequenced with immunoSEQ multiplex PCR; TCRdb's copy has only in-frame clones and lacks some. Here the sample spans over 100,000 clones, about four fifths being singletons. Study-wide results and caveats: According to the study, 160 or so TCR beta chains were cytomegalovirus-associated. According to an earlier analysis, most TCR beta V segments yielded productive rearrangements about 87% or about 30% of the time.

The receptor comes from a male donor in good health and CMV-seronegative. Sample: PBMCs. The J gene is TRBJ1-3, the V gene TRBV7-2; D call uncertain. CDR3 bases: TGTGCCAGCAGCTTAGTAGGTCAGGAAAGAAACACCATATATTTT. Its translation: CASSLVGQERNTIYF. Using reference TRBV7-2 and TRBJ1-3 for the parts outside the CDR3, the full variable domain is GAGVSQSPSNKVTEKGKDVELRCDPISGHTALYWYRQSLGQGLEFLIYFQGNSAPDKSGLPSDRFSAERTGGSVSTLTIQRTQQEDSAVYLCASSLVGQERNTIYFGEGSWLTVV.